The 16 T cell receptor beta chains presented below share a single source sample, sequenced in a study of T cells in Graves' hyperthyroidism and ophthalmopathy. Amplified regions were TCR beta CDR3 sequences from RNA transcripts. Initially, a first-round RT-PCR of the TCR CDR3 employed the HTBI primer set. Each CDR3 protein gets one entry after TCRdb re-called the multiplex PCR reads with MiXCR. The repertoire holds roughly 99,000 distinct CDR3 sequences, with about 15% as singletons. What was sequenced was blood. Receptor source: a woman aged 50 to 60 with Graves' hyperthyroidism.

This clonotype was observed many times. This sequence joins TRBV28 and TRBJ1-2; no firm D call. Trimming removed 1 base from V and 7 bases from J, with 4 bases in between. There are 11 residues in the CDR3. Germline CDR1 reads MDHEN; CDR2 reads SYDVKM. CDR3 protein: CASSLSFGYTF. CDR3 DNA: TGTGCCAGCAGTTTATCGTTTGGCTACACCTTC.

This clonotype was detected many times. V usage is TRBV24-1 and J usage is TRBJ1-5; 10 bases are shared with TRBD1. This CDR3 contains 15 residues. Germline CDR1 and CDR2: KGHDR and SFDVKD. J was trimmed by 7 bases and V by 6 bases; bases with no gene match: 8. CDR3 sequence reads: CATSTGTGVEQPQHF. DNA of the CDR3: TGTGCCACCAGTACCGGGACAGGGGTGGAACAGCCCCAGCATTTT.

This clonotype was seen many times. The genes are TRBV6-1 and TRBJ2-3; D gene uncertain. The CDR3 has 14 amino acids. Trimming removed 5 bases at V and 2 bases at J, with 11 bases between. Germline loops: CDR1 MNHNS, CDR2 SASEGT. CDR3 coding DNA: TGTGCCAGCAGTAAATATCGGAACACAGATACGCAGTATTTT. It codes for CASSKYRNTDTQYF.

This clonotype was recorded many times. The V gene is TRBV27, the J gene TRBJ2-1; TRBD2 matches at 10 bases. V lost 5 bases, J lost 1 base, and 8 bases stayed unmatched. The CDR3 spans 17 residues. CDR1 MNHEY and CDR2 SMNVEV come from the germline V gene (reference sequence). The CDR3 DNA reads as TGTGCCAGCAGTAGGCTAGCGGGAGAGTTTTCCTACAATGAGCAGTTCTTC. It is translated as CASSRLAGEFSYNEQFF.

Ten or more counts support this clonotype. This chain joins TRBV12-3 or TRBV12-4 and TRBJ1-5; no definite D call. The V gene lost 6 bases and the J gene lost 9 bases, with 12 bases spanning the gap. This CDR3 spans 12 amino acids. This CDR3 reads CASSPTDLPQHF. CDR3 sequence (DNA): TGTGCCAGCAGCCCAACCGATTTGCCCCAGCATTTT.

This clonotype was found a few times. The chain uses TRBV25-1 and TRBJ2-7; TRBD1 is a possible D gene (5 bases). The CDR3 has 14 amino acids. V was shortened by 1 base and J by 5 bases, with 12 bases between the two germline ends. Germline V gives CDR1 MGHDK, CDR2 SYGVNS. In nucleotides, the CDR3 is TGTGCCAGCAGTGAATCCGGCAGGGCCCACGAGCAGTACTTC. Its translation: CASSESGRAHEQYF.

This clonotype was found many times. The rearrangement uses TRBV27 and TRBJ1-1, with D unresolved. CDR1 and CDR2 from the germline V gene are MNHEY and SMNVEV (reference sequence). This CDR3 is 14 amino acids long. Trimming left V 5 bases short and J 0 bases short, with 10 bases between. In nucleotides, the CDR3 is TGTGCCAGCAGTAAGGCGCACCTGAACACTGAAGCTTTCTTT. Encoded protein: CASSKAHLNTEAFF.

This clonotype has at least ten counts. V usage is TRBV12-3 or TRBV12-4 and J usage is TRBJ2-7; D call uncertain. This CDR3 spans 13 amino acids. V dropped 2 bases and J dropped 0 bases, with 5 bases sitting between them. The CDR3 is CASSLPYSYEQYF. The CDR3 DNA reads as TGTGCCAGCAGTTTACCCTACTCCTACGAGCAGTACTTC.

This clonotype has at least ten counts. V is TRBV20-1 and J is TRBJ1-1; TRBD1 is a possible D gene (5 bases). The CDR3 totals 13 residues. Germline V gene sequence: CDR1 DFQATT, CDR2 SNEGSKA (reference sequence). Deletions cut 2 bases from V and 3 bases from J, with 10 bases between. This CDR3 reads CSARKGRDTEAFF. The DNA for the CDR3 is TGCAGTGCTAGAAAGGGGAGGGACACTGAAGCTTTCTTT.

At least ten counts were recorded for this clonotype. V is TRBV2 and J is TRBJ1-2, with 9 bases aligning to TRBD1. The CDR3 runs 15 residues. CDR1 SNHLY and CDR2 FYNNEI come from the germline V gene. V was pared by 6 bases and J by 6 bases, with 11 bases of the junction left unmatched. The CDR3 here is CASRAGTGLSDGYTF. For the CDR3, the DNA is TGTGCCAGCAGGGCCGGGACAGGGCTGTCGGATGGCTACACCTTC.

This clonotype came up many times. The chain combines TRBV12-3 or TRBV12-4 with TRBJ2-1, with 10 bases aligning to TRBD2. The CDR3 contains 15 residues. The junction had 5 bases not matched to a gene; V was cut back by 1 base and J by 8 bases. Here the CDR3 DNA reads TGTGCCAGCAGTTTAGTGGGACTAGCGTACGATGAGCAGTTCTTC. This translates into CASSLVGLAYDEQFF.

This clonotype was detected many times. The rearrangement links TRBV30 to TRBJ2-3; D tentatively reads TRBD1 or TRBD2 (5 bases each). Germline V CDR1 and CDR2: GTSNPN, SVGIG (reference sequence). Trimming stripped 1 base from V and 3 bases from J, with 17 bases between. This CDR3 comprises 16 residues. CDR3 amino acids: CAWSGQGRKATDTQYF. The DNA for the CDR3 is TGTGCCTGGAGTGGTCAGGGACGGAAAGCGACAGATACGCAGTATTTT.

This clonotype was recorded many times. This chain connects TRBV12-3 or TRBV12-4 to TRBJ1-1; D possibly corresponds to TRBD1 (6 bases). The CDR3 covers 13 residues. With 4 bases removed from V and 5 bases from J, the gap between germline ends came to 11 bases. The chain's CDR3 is CASSSQQGTEAFF. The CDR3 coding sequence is TGTGCCAGCAGTTCCCAACAGGGAACTGAAGCTTTCTTT.

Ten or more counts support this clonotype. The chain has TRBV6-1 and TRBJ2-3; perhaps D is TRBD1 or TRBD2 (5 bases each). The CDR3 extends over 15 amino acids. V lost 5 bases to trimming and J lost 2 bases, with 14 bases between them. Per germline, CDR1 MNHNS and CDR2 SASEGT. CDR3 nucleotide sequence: TGTGCCAGCAGTTATTCAGTGGGGGTCACAGATACGCAGTATTTT. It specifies CASSYSVGVTDTQYF.

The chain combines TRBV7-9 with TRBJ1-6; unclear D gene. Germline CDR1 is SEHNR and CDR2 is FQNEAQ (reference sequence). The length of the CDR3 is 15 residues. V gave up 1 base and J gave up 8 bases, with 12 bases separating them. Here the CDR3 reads CASSLGGGLDSPLHF. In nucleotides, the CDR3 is TGTGCCAGCAGCTTAGGAGGAGGTTTGGATTCACCCCTCCACTTT.

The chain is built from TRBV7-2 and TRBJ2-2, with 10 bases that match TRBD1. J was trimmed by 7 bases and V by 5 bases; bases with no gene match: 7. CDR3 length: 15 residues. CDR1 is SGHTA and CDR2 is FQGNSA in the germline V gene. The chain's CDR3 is CASSTRQGADGELFF. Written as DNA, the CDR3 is TGTGCCAGCAGCACCCGACAGGGGGCGGACGGGGAGCTGTTTTTT.